The clone carrying this T cell receptor (beta chain) appeared a few times. The data were obtained in a study of blood T cell repertoires in COVID-19. Study in general: Some COVID-19 samples were acute and others convalescent; all came from the United States, Italy and Spain. T cells, B-cell-depleted T cells, or PBMCs provided the cDNA or gDNA that served as material.

Study processing details: Amplification of reference gene primers was used by the study to estimate nucleated cell counts. Repertoires were generated with immunoSEQ multiplex PCR, while TCRdb's copy carries only in-frame clones and drops some. Clone size and the V and J calls come from that table; the DNA yielded D and trimming. The data contain 150,000 to 200,000 clones, 70% to 90% of them singletons. There are 15 residues in the CDR3. V was trimmed by 4 bases and J by 3 bases, leaving 16 bases between them. Germline lookup yields CDR1 MNHEY and CDR2 SVGAGI. This TCR was recovered from a man between 18 and 29 years old who had recovered from COVID-19. The chain couples TRBV6-5 to TRBJ2-7, with a tentative D call TRBD1 (7 bases). Sequencing used peripheral blood. CDR3 sequence reads: CASSSLHRGGYEQYF. In nucleotides, the CDR3 is TGTGCCAGCAGTTCCCTCCACAGGGGAGGCTACGAGCAGTACTTC.